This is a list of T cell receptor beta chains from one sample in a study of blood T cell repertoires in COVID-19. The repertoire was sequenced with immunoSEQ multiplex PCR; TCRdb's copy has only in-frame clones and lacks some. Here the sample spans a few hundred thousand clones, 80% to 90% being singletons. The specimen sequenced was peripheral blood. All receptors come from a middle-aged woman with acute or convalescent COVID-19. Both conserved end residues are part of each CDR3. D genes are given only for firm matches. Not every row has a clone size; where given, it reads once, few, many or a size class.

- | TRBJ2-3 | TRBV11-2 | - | CASSLGRGITDTQYF | TGTGCCAGCAGCTTAGGTAGGGGAATTACAGATACGCAGTATTTT
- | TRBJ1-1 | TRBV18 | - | CASSPRRDTEAFF | TGTGCCAGCTCACCTCGGCGGGACACTGAAGCTTTCTTT
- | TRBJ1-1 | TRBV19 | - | CASSSTGRTEAFF | TGTGCCAGTAGTTCCACAGGAAGGACTGAAGCTTTCTTT
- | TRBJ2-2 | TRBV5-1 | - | CASSRTSANTGELFF | TGCGCCAGCAGCCGGACAAGCGCGAACACCGGGGAGCTGTTTTTT
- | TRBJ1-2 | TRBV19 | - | CASSLVGAHGYTF | TGTGCCAGTAGTCTGGTGGGGGCACATGGCTACACCTTC
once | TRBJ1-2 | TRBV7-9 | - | CASSLGTDGGYTF | TGTGCCAGCAGCTTAGGGACAGACGGTGGCTACACCTTC
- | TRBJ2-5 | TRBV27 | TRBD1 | CASSSYTGTAGETQYF | TGTGCCAGCAGTTCCTATACCGGGACAGCTGGAGAGACCCAGTACTTC
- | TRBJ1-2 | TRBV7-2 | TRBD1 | CASSPDRVDGYTF | TGTGCCAGCAGCCCTGACAGGGTAGACGGCTACACCTTC
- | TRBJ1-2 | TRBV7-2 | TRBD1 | CASSLWDRGYGYTF | TGTGCCAGCAGCCTTTGGGACAGGGGCTATGGCTACACCTTC
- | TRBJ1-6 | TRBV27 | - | CASTDSTGNSPLHF | TGTGCCAGCACTGACAGTACTGGGAATTCACCCCTCCACTTT
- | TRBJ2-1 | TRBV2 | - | CASSESRDYNEQFF | TGTGCCAGCAGTGAATCACGGGACTACAATGAGCAGTTCTTC
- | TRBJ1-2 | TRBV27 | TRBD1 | CASSLIPGTGGDGYTF | TGTGCCAGCAGTTTAATCCCAGGGACAGGGGGCGATGGCTACACCTTC
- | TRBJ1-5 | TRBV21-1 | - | CARRGNNQPQHF | TGTGCCAGGAGGGGGAACAATCAGCCCCAGCATTTT
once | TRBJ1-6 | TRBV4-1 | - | CASSQAPGGTSNSPLHF | TGCGCCAGCAGCCAAGCCCCGGGAGGGACTAGTAATTCACCCCTCCACTTT
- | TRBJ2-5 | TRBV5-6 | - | CASSFGGGQETQYF | TGTGCCAGCAGCTTCGGGGGAGGTCAAGAGACCCAGTACTTC
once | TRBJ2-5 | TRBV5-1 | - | CASSPRVGRETQYF | TGCGCCAGCAGCCCCCGGGTCGGAAGAGAGACCCAGTACTTC
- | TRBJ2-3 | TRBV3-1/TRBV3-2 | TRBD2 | CASSSRGAGTDTQYF | TGTGCCAGCAGCTCGCGGGGGGCGGGGACAGATACGCAGTATTTT
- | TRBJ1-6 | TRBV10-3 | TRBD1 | CAISGGQGDSPLHF | TGTGCCATCAGCGGGGGACAGGGGGATTCACCCCTCCACTTT
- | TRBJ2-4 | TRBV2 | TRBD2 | CASSWTSGGVNIQYF | TGTGCCAGTTCTTGGACTAGCGGGGGGGTAAACATTCAGTACTTC
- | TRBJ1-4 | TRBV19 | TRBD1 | CASSRTGGAWEKLFF | TGTGCCAGTAGCAGGACAGGGGGCGCGTGGGAAAAACTGTTTTTT
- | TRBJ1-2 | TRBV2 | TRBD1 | CASSGRRTGGDGYTF | TGTGCCAGCAGCGGCCGGAGGACAGGGGGAGATGGCTACACCTTC
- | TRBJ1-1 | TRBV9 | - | CASSVGAGLNTEAFF | TGTGCCAGCAGCGTAGGGGCCGGTCTGAACACTGAAGCTTTCTTT
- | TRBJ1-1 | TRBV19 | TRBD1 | CASRTTGGGHTEAFF | TGTGCCAGTAGGACGACAGGGGGAGGTCACACTGAAGCTTTCTTT
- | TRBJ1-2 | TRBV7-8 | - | CASSASQVPGYTF | TGTGCCAGCAGCGCGTCCCAGGTTCCTGGCTACACCTTC
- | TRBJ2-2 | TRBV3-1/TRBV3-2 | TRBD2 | CASSQEKTSGGPNTGELFF | TGTGCCAGCAGCCAAGAAAAAACTAGCGGGGGGCCTAACACCGGGGAGCTGTTTTTT
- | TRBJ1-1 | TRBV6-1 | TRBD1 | CASSERDRPDMNTEAFF | TGTGCCAGCAGTGAAAGGGACAGGCCAGACATGAACACTGAAGCTTTCTTT
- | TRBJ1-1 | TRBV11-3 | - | CASSPGRGNTEAFF | TGTGCCAGCAGCCCGGGGAGGGGGAACACTGAAGCTTTCTTT
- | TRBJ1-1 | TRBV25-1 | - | CASSPWGGAGNTEAFF | TGTGCCAGCAGCCCCTGGGGGGGGGCCGGGAACACTGAAGCTTTCTTT
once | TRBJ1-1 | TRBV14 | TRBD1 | CASSTRQGLAEAFF | TGTGCCAGCAGCACAAGACAGGGTCTCGCTGAAGCTTTCTTT
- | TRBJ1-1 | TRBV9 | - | CASSVDDRTEAFF | TGTGCCAGCAGCGTAGATGACAGAACTGAAGCTTTCTTT
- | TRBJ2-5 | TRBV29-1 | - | CSVEDLISGGPETQYF | TGCAGCGTTGAAGATCTAATTTCGGGGGGCCCAGAGACCCAGTACTTC
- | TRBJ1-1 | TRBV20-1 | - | CSASRDIDMNTEAFF | TGCAGTGCTAGTCGAGACATAGACATGAACACTGAAGCTTTCTTT
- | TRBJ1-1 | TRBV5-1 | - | CASSRKPGHTNTEAFF | TGCGCCAGCAGCCGAAAACCGGGACACACGAACACTGAAGCTTTCTTT
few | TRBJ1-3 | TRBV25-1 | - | CASSESSAGNSGNTIYF | TGTGCCAGCAGTGAATCGTCCGCAGGAAACTCTGGAAACACCATATATTTT
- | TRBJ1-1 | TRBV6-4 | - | CASSDSPGKRTEAFF | TGTGCCAGCAGTGACTCCCCCGGGAAGCGCACTGAAGCTTTCTTT
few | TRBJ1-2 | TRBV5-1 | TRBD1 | CASSLALTGAYGYTF | TGCGCCAGCAGCTTGGCCCTTACAGGGGCCTATGGCTACACCTTC
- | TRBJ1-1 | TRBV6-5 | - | CASSPTGTNTEAFF | TGTGCCAGCAGTCCCACAGGGACGAACACTGAAGCTTTCTTT
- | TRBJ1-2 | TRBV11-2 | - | CASSLVVGTGAF | -
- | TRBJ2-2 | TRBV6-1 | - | CASSSGLTGPGELFF | TGTGCCAGCAGCTCTGGACTAACGGGACCCGGGGAGCTGTTTTTT
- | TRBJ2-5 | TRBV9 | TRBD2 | CASSVGTTEETQYF | TGTGCCAGCAGCGTCGGGACTACCGAAGAGACCCAGTACTTC
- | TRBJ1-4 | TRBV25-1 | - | CASSEYMGGGEKLFF | TGTGCCAGCAGTGAATATATGGGGGGTGGCGAAAAACTGTTTTTT